This TCR beta chain derives from a study of post-analysis software for immune sequencing data. Whole-study context: The disease courses spanned relapsing-remitting, secondary progressive and progressive-relapsing forms of multiple sclerosis.

Regarding this clonotype: Its cognate antigen is unknown.

The V end lost 6 bases, the J end lost 3 bases, and 14 bases lay between the germline ends. CDR3 length: 15 residues. Unique molecular identifiers tagged the TCR beta cDNA libraries. TCRdb re-derived calls from the PCR reads in MiXCR, one entry per CDR3 protein. Of 170,000 or so distinct CDR3 sequences listed, approximately 31% are singletons. Overall study results and limits: The normalized Chao1 diversity of multiple sclerosis patients was significantly lower than that of controls. F measure grouped same-batch samples tightly together. There were roughly five TRBV segments more frequent in patients than controls, and TRBV5-6, TRBV5-1 and TRBV20-1 were among them.

This TCR derives from a girl under 18 with multiple sclerosis. Sequenced sample: blood. The chain joins TRBV12-3 or TRBV12-4 to TRBJ2-2; D not certain. CDR3 amino acids: CASSPDSTDTGELFF. CDR3 nucleotides: TGTGCCAGCAGCCCAGACTCGACGGACACCGGGGAGCTGTTTTTT.